This T cell receptor beta chain comes out of a study of technical replicates of blood from several donors. Generated by immunoSEQ multiplex PCR, the TCRdb table keeps only in-frame clones and is missing some. Among fewer than 100,000 clones, about 91% were seen once, and the ten largest hold 0.41%. The J segment lost 4 bases and the V segment lost 2 bases, leaving 5 bases of the junction unmatched. This CDR3 has 14 residues. CDR1 and CDR2 from the germline V gene are SGHTA and FQGNSA. The source material was T cells isolated from PBMCs. The TCR sequence derives from a human donor in good health. The V and J genes are TRBV7-2 and TRBJ2-7; 7 bases map to TRBD2. The CDR3 bases are TGTGCCAGCAGCTTAAAGGGAGGGCCTTACGAGCAGTACTTC. Residues: CASSLKGGPYEQYF.